This T cell receptor beta chain was profiled in a study of shared clonotypes between healthy human individuals. Study conclusions and caveats: Sequencing depth was expected to affect clonotype sharing among donors.

In regard to this clone: Its target is unknown.

Those who donated were healthy HIV-negative adults, with no recent acute infections or vaccinations reported. Those who donated, Caucasian adults without exception, all lived in Nashville, Tennessee. The repertoire was sequenced with immunoSEQ multiplex PCR; TCRdb's copy has only in-frame clones and lacks some. The sample consists of over a million clones, 95% to 97% of them appearing once. V was trimmed by 5 bases and J by 0 bases, leaving 6 bases between them. There are 13 residues in the CDR3. Germline lookup yields CDR1 SGHNT and CDR2 YENEEA. This chain connects TRBV11-3 to TRBJ2-3; D is perhaps TRBD2 (6 bases). The sequence came from a man aged 25-40 years in good health. The sample taken for sequencing was naive CD4+ T cells sorted from blood. Subset reported: CD45RA+ positively selected. The chain's CDR3 is CASSAGSTDTQYF. CDR3 coding DNA: TGTGCCAGCAGCGCGGGGAGCACAGATACGCAGTATTTT.